This TCR beta chain emerged from a study of blood T cells in healthy people across ages. Overall study context: About one barcoded beta molecule was captured per two T cells (by template switching). General study findings and limits: In long-lived donors, naive CD4+ cell counts and diversity exceeded those of aged donors.

A second PCR, run for roughly 6 to 11 cycles, used a sample-barcoded 5' primer plus a J-beta primer mix. A template-switch adaptor containing 12 random nucleotides labeled each cDNA molecule. TCRdb called the 5' RACE reads again in MiXCR, with one record for every CDR3 protein. The sample records about 1,500,000 distinct CDR3 sequences, 28% being singletons. The authors isolated at least 6.5 million PBMCs per sample. The CDR3 extends over 12 amino acids. V lost 5 bases, J lost 6 bases, and 11 bases lay in between. The table lists this clonotype with many counts. Its antigen is as yet unknown. This TCR was recovered from a woman in her thirties in good health. Sequences were obtained from blood. V usage is TRBV12-3 or TRBV12-4 and J usage is TRBJ2-7; D is ambiguous. The CDR3 region is CASSRDPGEQYF. CDR3 sequence (DNA): TGTGCCAGCAGTAGAGACCCCGGCGAGCAGTACTTC.